The sequence of this T cell receptor (beta chain) was determined in a study of CD8+ T cells in alopecia areata. In the study overall: Patients in the treated group were given tofacitinib by mouth, 5 to 10 mg twice a day. People stayed on tofacitinib for 6 to 18 months, then stopped the drug for 6 months. General study results and limits: Against the mouse data, patients shared TCRs less clearly, possibly for HLA reasons. Clonality in lesional scalp, especially alopecia totalis/universalis, exceeded that of normal scalp.

Turning to this clone: The target antigen is unknown.

RNA, once extracted, was reverse transcribed into cDNA for use as the sequencing template. The assay was immunoSEQ multiplex PCR, and TCRdb's table has in-frame clones only and misses some. This repertoire shows about 180,000 clones, about 63% found once; its top ten account for about 15%. The CDR3 runs to 14 residues. J was trimmed by 1 base and V by 4 bases; bases with no gene match: 2. Per the germline V gene, CDR1 is MNHNS and CDR2 is SASEGT. This sequence joins TRBV6-1 and TRBJ2-3, with 7 bases matching TRBD2. The sequence was collected from a human donor with alopecia areata. The material was CD4+ T cells sorted from blood, obtained at week 0. CDR3 sequence (DNA): TGTGCCAGCAGTGTTAGCGGGCGCACAGATACGCAGTATTTT. It specifies CASSVSGRTDTQYF.